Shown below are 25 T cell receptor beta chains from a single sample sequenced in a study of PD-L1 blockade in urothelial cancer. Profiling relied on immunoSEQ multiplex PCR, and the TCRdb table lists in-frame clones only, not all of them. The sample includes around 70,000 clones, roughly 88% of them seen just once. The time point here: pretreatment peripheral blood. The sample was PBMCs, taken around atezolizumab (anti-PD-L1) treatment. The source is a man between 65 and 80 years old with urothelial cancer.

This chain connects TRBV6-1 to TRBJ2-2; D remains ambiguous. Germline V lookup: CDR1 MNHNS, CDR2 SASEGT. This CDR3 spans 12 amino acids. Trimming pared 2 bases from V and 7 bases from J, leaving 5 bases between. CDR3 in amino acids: CASSEFYGELFF. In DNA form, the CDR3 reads TGTGCCAGCAGTGAATTTTACGGGGAGCTGTTTTTT.

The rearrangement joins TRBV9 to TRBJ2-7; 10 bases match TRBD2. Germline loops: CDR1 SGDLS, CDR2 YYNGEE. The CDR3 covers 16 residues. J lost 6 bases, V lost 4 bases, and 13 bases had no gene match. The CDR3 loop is CASSPIIAGGILEQYF. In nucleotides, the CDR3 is TGTGCCAGCAGCCCGATCATAGCGGGAGGTATCCTCGAGCAGTACTTC.

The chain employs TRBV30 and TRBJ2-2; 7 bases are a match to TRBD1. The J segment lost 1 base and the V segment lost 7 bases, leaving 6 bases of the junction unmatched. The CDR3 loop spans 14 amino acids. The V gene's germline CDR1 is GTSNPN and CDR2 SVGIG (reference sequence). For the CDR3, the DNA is TGTGCCTTGGGACAGTTGGAGAACACCGGGGAGCTGTTTTTT. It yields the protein CALGQLENTGELFF.

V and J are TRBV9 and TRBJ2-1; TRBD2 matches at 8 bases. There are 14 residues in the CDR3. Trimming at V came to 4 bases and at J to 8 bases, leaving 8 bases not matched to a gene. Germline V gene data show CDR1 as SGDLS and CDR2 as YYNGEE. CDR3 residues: CASSTQGLGDEQFF. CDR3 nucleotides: TGTGCCAGCAGCACCCAGGGACTAGGTGATGAGCAGTTCTTC.

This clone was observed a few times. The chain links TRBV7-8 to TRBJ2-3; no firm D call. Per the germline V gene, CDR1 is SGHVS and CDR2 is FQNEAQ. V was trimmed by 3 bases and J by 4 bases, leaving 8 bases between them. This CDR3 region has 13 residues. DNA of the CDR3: TGTGCCAGCAGCTTGTCGCAGGCAGATACGCAGTATTTT. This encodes CASSLSQADTQYF.

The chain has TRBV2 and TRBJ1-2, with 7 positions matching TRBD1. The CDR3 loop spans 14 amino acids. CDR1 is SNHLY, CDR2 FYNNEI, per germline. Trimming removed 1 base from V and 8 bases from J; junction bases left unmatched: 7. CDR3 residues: CASSEVQGPGGYTF. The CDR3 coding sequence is TGTGCCAGCAGTGAAGTACAGGGGCCGGGGGGCTACACCTTC. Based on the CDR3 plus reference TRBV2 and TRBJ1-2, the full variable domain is EPEVTQTPSHQVTQMGQEVILRCVPISNHLYFYWYRQILGQKVEFLVSFYNNEISEKSEIFDDQFSVERPDGSNFTLKIRSTKLEDSAMYFCASSEVQGPGGYTFGSGTRLTVV.

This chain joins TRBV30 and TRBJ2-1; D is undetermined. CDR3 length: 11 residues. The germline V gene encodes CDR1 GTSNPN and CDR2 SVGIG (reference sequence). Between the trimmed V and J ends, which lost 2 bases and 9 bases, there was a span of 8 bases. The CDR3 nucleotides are TGTGCCTGGAGTCCATACGGTGAGCAGTTCTTC. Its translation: CAWSPYGEQFF.

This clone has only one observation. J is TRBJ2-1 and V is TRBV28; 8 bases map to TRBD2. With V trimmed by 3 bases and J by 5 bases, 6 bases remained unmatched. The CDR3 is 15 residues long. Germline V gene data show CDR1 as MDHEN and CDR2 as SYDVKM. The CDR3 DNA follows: TGTGCCAGCAGTTTGGGCGGGAGGCTTAACAATGAGCAGTTCTTC. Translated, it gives CASSLGGRLNNEQFF. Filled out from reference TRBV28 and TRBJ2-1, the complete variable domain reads DVKVTQSSRYLVKRTGEKVFLECVQDMDHENMFWYRQDPGLGLRLIYFSYDVKMKEKGDIPEGYSVSREKKERFSLILESASTNQTSMYLCASSLGGRLNNEQFFGPGTRLTVL.

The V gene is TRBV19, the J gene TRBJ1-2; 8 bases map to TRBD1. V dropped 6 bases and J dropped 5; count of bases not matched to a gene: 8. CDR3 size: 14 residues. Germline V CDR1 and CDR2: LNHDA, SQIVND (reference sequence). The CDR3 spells CASSLTQGVYGYTF. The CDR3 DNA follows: TGTGCCAGTAGCCTAACACAGGGGGTTTATGGCTACACCTTC.

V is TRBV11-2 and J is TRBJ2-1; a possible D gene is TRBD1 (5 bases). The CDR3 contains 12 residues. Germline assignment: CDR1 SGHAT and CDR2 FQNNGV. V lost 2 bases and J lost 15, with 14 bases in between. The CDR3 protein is CASSLSGRTRFF. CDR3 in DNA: TGTGCCAGCAGCTTATCCGGGCGGACAAGGTTCTTC.

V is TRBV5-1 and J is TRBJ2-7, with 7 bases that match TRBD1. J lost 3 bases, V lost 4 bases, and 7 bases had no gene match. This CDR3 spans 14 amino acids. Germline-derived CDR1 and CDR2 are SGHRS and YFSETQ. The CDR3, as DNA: TGCGCCAGCAGCGTCGGGACAGTTCTCTACGAGCAGTACTTC. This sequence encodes CASSVGTVLYEQYF.

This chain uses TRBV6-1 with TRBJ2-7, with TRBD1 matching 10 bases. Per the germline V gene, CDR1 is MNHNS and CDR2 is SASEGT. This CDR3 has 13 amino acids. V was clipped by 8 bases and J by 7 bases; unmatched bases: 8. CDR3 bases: TGTGCCAGCTCCCGACAGGGGGCAAGTGAGCAGTACTTC. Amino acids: CASSRQGASEQYF.

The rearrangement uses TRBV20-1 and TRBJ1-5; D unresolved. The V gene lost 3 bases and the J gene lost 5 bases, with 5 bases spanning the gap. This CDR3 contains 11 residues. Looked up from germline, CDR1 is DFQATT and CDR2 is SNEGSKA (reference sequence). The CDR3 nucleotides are TGCAGTGCTAGGAGGGATCAGCCCCAGCATTTT. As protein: CSARRDQPQHF.

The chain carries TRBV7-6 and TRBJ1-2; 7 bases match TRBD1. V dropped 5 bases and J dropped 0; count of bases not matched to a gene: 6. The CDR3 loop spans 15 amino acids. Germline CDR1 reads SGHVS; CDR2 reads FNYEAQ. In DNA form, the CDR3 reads TGTGCCAGCAGCCCACACAGGGGAGCTAACTATGGCTACACCTTC. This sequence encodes CASSPHRGANYGYTF.

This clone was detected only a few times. CDR3 region: CASNPQGAGEYEQYF. The CDR3, as DNA: TGTGCCAGCAACCCTCAAGGGGCAGGGGAGTACGAGCAGTACTTC. This chain uses TRBV27 with TRBJ2-7; a possible D gene is TRBD1 (6 bases). The germline gives CDR1 MNHEY, CDR2 SMNVEV (reference sequence). The ends were cut back, 7 bases at V and 4 bases at J, with 20 bases in the middle. The CDR3 has 15 residues.

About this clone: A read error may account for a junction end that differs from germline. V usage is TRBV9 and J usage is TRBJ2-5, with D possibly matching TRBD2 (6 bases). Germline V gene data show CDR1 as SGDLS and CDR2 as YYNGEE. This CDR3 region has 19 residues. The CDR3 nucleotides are TGTGCCAGCAGCGCCCTAGCCTCAGGCACCGGAGGGCCGGCAGAGGCCCAGTACTTC. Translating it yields CASSALASGTGGPAEAQYF. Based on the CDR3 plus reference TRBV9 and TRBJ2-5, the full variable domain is DSGVTQTPKHLITATGQRVTLRCSPRSGDLSVYWYQQSLDQGLQFLIQYYNGEERAKGNILERFSAQQFPDLHSELNLSSLELGDSALYFCASSALASGTGGPAEAQYFGPGTRLLVL.

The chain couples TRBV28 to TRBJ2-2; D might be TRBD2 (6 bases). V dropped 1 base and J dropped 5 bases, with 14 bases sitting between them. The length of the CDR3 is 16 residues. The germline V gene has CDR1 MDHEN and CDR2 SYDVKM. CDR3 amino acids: CASSLSLGAGTGELFF. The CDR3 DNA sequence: TGTGCCAGCAGTTTATCTTTAGGGGCGGGAACCGGGGAGCTGTTTTTT.

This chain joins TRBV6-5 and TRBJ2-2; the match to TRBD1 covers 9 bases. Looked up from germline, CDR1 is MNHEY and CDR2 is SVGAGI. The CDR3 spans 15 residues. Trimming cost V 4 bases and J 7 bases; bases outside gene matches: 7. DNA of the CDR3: TGTGCCAGCAGTTTCCGGACAGGGGTTCACGGGGAGCTGTTTTTT. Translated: CASSFRTGVHGELFF.

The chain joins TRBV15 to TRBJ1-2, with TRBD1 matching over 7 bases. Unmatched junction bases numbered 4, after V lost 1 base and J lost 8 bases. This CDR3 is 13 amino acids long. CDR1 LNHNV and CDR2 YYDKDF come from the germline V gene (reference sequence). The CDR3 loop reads CATSRVKGGGYTF. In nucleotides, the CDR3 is TGTGCCACCAGCAGAGTAAAAGGGGGCGGCTACACCTTC.

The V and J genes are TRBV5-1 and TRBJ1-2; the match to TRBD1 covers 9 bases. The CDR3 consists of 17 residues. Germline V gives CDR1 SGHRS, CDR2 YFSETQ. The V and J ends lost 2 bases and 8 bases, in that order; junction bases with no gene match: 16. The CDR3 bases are TGCGCCAGCAGCTTTCTACTGACAGGGGGATCTCGAAACGGCTACACCTTC. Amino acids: CASSFLLTGGSRNGYTF.

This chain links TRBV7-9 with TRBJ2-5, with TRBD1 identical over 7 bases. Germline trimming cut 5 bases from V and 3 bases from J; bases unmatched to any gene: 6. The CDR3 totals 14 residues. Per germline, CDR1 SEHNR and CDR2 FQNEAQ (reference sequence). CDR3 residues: CASSKGTAEETQYF. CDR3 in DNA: TGTGCCAGCAGCAAGGGGACAGCAGAAGAGACCCAGTACTTC. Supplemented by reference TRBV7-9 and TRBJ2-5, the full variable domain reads DTGVSQNPRHKITKRGQNVTFRCDPISEHNRLYWYRQTLGQGPEFLTYFQNEAQLEKSRLLSDRFSAERPKGSFSTLEIQRTEQGDSAMYLCASSKGTAEETQYFGPGTRLLVL.

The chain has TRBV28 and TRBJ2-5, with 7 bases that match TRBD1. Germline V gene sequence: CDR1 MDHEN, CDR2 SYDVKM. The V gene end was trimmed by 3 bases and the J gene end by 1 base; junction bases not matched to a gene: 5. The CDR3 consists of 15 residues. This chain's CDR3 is CASSFGRGLQETQYF. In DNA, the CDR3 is TGTGCCAGCAGTTTCGGTAGGGGGCTCCAAGAGACCCAGTACTTC.

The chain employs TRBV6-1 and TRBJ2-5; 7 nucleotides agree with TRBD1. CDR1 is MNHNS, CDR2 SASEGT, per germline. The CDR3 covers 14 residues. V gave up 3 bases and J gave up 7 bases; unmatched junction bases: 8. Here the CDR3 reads CASSDGQARGTQYF. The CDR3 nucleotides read TGTGCCAGCAGTGATGGACAGGCCCGGGGGACCCAGTACTTC.

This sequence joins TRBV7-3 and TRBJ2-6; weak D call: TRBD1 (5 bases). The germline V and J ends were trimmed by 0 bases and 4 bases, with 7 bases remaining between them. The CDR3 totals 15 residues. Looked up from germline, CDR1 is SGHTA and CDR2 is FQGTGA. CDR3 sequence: CASSLTRAGANVLTF. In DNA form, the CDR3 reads TGTGCCAGCAGCTTAACCAGGGCCGGGGCCAACGTCCTGACTTTC.

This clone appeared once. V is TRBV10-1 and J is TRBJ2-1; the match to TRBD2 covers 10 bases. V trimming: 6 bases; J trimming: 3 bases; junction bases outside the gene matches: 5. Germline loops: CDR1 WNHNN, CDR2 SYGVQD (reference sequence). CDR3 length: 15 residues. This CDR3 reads CASSTGTSDYNEQFF. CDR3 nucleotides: TGCGCCAGCAGCACCGGGACTAGCGACTACAATGAGCAGTTCTTC.